This paragraph reports one T cell receptor (beta chain). Its antigen remains unknown. Other nucleotide sequences in the sample specify the same CDR3. Using 200 ng DNA, 25,000 to 35,000 T cell genomes, the sorted-subset replicate PCRs were run. Measured with immunoSEQ multiplex PCR; TCRdb has only the in-frame clones, and not every one. The repertoire holds around 1.9 million clones, with over 85% as singletons. Terminally differentiated effector memory CD45RA+ cells were excluded by CCR7 positive selection of CD45RO-negative cells. These data come from a study of shared clonotypes between healthy human individuals. Findings of the study overall: The represented genetic and exposure-history diversity was limited by the small number of donors. Though the depth was large, rarefaction showed that sorted-subset sequencing was incomplete.

V was shortened by 3 bases and J by 3 bases, with 6 bases between the two germline ends. This CDR3 spans 13 amino acids. Germline CDR1 LNHDA, CDR2 SQIVND (reference sequence). V gene TRBV19 combines with J gene TRBJ2-1, with a tentative D call TRBD1 (5 bases). This clonotype originated in a man younger than 30 in good health. Some clones in this sample may be carry-over from other donors' samples. Sequenced input: naive CD8+ T cells from PBMCs. The CDR3 DNA reads TGTGCCAGTAGTATTCAGGGCTACAATGAGCAGTTCTTC. Protein: CASSIQGYNEQFF. The variable domain in full, completed from reference TRBV19 and TRBJ2-1, reads DGGITQSPKYLFRKEGQNVTLSCEQNLNHDAMYWYRQDPGQGLRLIYYSQIVNDFQKGDIAEGYSVSREKKESFPLTVTSAQKNPTAFYLCASSIQGYNEQFFGPGTRLTVL.